The T cell receptor (beta chain) described here comes from a study of blood T cells in healthy people across ages. Through a sample-barcoded 5' primer and a J-beta primer mix, a second PCR was run for roughly 7 to 12 cycles. TCRdb itself ran the 5' RACE reads through MiXCR, one entry per CDR3 protein. The data hold approximately 350,000 distinct CDR3 sequences, with more than 45% observed a single time. The ends were cut back, 2 bases at V and 1 base at J, with 14 bases in the middle. This CDR3 contains 16 residues. The germline V gene has CDR1 LNHNV and CDR2 YYDKDF (reference sequence). The sequence derives from a man in his fifties or sixties in good health. J is TRBJ2-5 and V is TRBV15; tentatively, D is TRBD1 (5 bases). Source material: blood. The CDR3 spells CATSRTGSPSQETQYF. The DNA of the CDR3 is TGTGCCACCAGCAGAACAGGATCTCCCTCCCAAGAGACCCAGTACTTC.